This TCR beta chain was sequenced for a study of T cell responses to AZD1222 COVID-19 vaccine. Some clones are missing from TCRdb's copy, which holds only in-frame ones; the method was immunoSEQ multiplex PCR. The sample contains around 70,000 clones, roughly 85% of which appear only once. There are 15 residues in the CDR3. Germline V gives CDR1 SGHNT, CDR2 YENEEA. Trimming took 6 bases from V and 4 from J, leaving 17 bases between them. The V gene is TRBV11-3, the J gene TRBJ2-3; tentatively, D is TRBD2 (6 bases). The specimen comprised peripheral blood, sampled on day 0 of AZD1222 vaccination. The source is an adult in good health. The CDR3 reads CASSIGGMWPDTQYF. The CDR3, as DNA: TGTGCCAGCAGTATTGGCGGGATGTGGCCAGATACGCAGTATTTT. Supplemented by reference TRBV11-3 and TRBJ2-3, the full variable domain reads EAGVVQSPRYKIIEKKQPVAFWCNPISGHNTLYWYLQNLGQGPELLIRYENEEAVDDSQLPKDRFSAERLKGVDSTLKIQPAELGDSAVYLCASSIGGMWPDTQYFGPGTRLTVL.